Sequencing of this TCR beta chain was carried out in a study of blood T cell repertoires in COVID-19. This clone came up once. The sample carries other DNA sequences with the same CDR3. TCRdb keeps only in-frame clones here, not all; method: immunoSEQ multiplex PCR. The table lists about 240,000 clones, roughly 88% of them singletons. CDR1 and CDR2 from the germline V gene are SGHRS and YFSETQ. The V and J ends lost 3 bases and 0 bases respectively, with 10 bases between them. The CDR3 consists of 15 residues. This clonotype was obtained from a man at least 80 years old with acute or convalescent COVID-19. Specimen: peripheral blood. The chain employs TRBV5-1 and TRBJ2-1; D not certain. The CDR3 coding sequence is TGCGCCAGCAGCTCCGACACGAGCTCCTACAATGAGCAGTTCTTC. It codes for CASSSDTSSYNEQFF.